Below are 6 T cell receptor beta chains sequenced from a single sample in a study of PD-1 blockade in classical Hodgkin lymphoma. Time point specified: cycle 4 day 1 (C4D1), after more than five weeks of nivolumab. All the patients suffered relapse after autologous stem cell transplantation, and brentuximab vedotin exposure differed. Method: immunoSEQ multiplex PCR; TCRdb's copy keeps in-frame clones and lacks some. The sample yields 23,000 or so clones, 72% seen once. The input for sequencing was peripheral blood mononuclear cells (PBMCs), taken before the fourth cycle of nivolumab. Receptors originate from a human donor with classical Hodgkin lymphoma.

CDR3: CASSRNGGAPEETQYF. The CDR3 coding sequence is TGTGCCAGCAGCCGTAATGGGGGGGCGCCGGAAGAGACCCAGTACTTC. The chain has TRBV7-9 and TRBJ2-5, with a weak D call TRBD2 (7 bases). Between the trimmed V and J ends, which lost 5 bases and 3 bases, there was a span of 19 bases. The CDR3 length is 16 residues. Germline-derived CDR1 and CDR2 are SEHNR and FQNEAQ (reference sequence).

V and J are TRBV28 and TRBJ1-6; TRBD1 might be the D (6 bases). Germline V gene lookup returns CDR1 MDHEN and CDR2 SYDVKM. Trimming pared 7 bases from V and 7 bases from J, leaving 14 bases between. CDR3 length: 14 residues. CDR3 nucleotide sequence: TGTGCCAGCAATTGGGGGGCAGGGAATTCACCCCTCCACTTT. Translated, it gives CASNWGAGNSPLHF. Looking up the rest from reference TRBV28 and TRBJ1-6 gives the full variable domain: DVKVTQSSRYLVKRTGEKVFLECVQDMDHENMFWYRQDPGLGLRLIYFSYDVKMKEKGDIPEGYSVSREKKERFSLILESASTNQTSMYLCASNWGAGNSPLHFGNGTRLTVT.

The rearrangement joins TRBV18 to TRBJ2-7, with D possibly being TRBD1 (6 bases). Germline CDR1 is KGHSH and CDR2 is LQKENI. Trimming left V 5 bases short and J 4 bases short, with 12 bases between. The CDR3 consists of 13 residues. Written as DNA, the CDR3 is TGTGCCAGCTCATCCGAGCAGGGGTACGAGCAGTACGTC. Its protein product is CASSSEQGYEQYV.

V usage is TRBV7-8 and J usage is TRBJ2-3; weak D call: TRBD1 (5 bases). The CDR3 is 15 residues long. Germline values: CDR1 SGHVS, CDR2 FQNEAQ. V was clipped by 0 bases and J by 0 bases, with 7 bases between them. The CDR3 bases are TGTGCCAGCAGCTTAGCGCAGGGTAGCACAGATACGCAGTATTTT. Amino acids: CASSLAQGSTDTQYF.

This chain connects TRBV6-1 to TRBJ2-1; TRBD2 agrees at 10 bases. The CDR3 consists of 16 residues. Unmatched junction bases numbered 9, after V lost 1 base and J lost 9 bases. CDR1 and CDR2 (germline): MNHNS, SASEGT. This CDR3 reads CASSEGVSGGQGEQFF. The CDR3 nucleotides are TGTGCCAGCAGTGAAGGGGTTAGCGGGGGGCAGGGTGAGCAGTTCTTC.

The rearrangement links TRBV28 to TRBJ1-3; no clear D. Germline CDR1 and CDR2: MDHEN and SYDVKM. The CDR3 length is 14 residues. V dropped 3 bases and J dropped 9 bases, with 15 bases sitting between them. The CDR3 DNA is TGTGCCAGCAGTTTTCTTGGGCCTTCGAGCACCATATATTTT. This encodes CASSFLGPSSTIYF.